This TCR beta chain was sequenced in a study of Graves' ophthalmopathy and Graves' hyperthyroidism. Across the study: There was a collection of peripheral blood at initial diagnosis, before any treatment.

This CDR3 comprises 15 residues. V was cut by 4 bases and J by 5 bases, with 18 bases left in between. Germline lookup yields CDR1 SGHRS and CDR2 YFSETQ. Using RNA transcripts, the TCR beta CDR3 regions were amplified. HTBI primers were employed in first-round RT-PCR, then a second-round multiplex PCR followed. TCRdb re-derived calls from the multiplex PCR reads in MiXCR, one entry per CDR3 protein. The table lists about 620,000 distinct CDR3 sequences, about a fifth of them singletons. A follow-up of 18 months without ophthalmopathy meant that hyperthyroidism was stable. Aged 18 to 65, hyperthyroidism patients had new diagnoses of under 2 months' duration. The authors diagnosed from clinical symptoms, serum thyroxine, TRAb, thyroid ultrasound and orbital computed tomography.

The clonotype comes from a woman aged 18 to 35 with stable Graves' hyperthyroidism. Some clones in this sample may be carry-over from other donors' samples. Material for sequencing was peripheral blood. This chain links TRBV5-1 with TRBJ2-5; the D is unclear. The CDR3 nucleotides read TGCGCCAGCAGCGCCATCCCAGAGACCCATGAGACCCAGTACTTC. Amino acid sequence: CASSAIPETHETQYF.